The clone carrying this TCR beta chain was seen more than once but under ten times. Antigen: not known. These data are taken from a study of beta chain features in type 1 diabetes. The study's findings and limits: Shortening that was moderate but significant affected the TCRB CDR3s of Type 1 diabetes patients in all four CD4+ subsets. Cells that show high TCR expression could be over-represented by cDNA sequencing.

Using CD45RO/CCR7/CD25/CD127/CD95/CD27, CD4+ naive, central memory, regulatory and stem cell-like memory cells were sorted. Of the isolated RNA, all was reverse transcribed, and so the sequenced material was expressed TCRB transcripts. The method was immunoSEQ multiplex PCR; TCRdb's version includes in-frame clones alone and lacks a portion of them. The table has roughly 230,000 clones, roughly a tenth seen once; the top ten hold 0.017%. Germline V gives CDR1 SGHTA, CDR2 FQGTGA. This CDR3 contains 13 residues. Trimming at V came to 4 bases and at J to 8 bases, leaving 7 bases not matched to a gene. The receptor was isolated from a man younger than 45 with type 1 diabetes. Material: naive CD4+ T cells from blood. V and J are TRBV7-3 and TRBJ1-2; 7 nucleotides line up with TRBD1. CDR3 in amino acids: CASSSQQGTGYTF. Written as DNA, the CDR3 is TGTGCCAGCAGCTCTCAACAGGGGACCGGCTACACCTTC.